The 10 T cell receptor beta chains below come from one sample, sequenced in a study of T-cell memory formation after mild COVID-19. A single record per CDR3 protein comes from TCRdb applying MiXCR to the 5' RACE reads. The data show around 340,000 distinct CDR3 sequences, about an eighth seen once. Sequencing was done on a sample of PBMCs or a T cell subset sorted from them (not recorded which). Source of these receptors: a man younger than 30 who had mild COVID-19 (a few samples of this study predate the infection). Cell type and time point are not known.

Regarding this clonotype: A read error may be the cause here, since a much bigger clone is one base away. J is TRBJ2-5 and V is TRBV20-1; TRBD1 agrees at 7 bases. The CDR3 is 18 amino acids. Germline V gene sequence: CDR1 DFQATT, CDR2 SNEGSKA (reference sequence). For the CDR3, the DNA is TGCAGTGCTAGAGACCCCGCCTTCGGGACAGATCTCCAAGAGACCCACTACTTC. It specifies CSARDPAFGTDLQETHYF.

The V gene is TRBV6-2 or TRBV6-3, the J gene TRBJ1-6; 7 nucleotides align to TRBD1. The V gene end was trimmed by 7 bases and the J gene end by 12 bases; junction bases not matched to a gene: 9. Germline CDR1 and CDR2: MNHEY and SVGEGT. This CDR3 spans 13 amino acids. For the CDR3, the DNA is TGTGCCAGCAACGACAGGGCCCTAGGACCCCTCCACTTT. Translation: CASNDRALGPLHF.

This chain links TRBV7-2 with TRBJ2-1; D perhaps matches TRBD2 (6 bases). Germline-derived CDR1 and CDR2 are SGHTA and FQGNSA. Trimming removed 6 bases from V and 2 bases from J, with 11 bases in between. The CDR3 runs to 14 residues. The CDR3 DNA is TGTGCCAGCAGAGGGTCGGGGGCCTACAATGAGCAGTTCTTC. This gives the protein CASRGSGAYNEQFF.

In its sample, this clonotype was seen a few times. The chain carries TRBV6-2 or TRBV6-3 and TRBJ2-1, with 7 bases lining up with TRBD2. The CDR3 is 17 residues long. CDR1 is MNHEY, CDR2 SVGEGT, per germline. Trimming cost V 2 bases and J 0 bases; bases outside gene matches: 7. The CDR3 sequence is CASSYGRRGSSYNEQFF. For the CDR3, the DNA is TGTGCCAGCAGTTACGGCAGGCGGGGGAGCTCCTACAATGAGCAGTTCTTC.

This chain joins TRBV29-1 and TRBJ2-3; TRBD2 agrees at 10 bases. Germline lookup yields CDR1 SQVTM and CDR2 ANQGSEA. J was trimmed by 0 bases and V by 6 bases; bases with no gene match: 3. The CDR3 is 14 residues long. For the CDR3, the DNA is TGCAGCGTGAGCGGGGGGGCGAGCACAGATACGCAGTATTTT. It yields the protein CSVSGGASTDTQYF.

A word on this clonotype: A much bigger clone sits one base away, suggesting this may be a read error. J is TRBJ1-5 and V is TRBV20-1, with D uncertain. This CDR3 has 16 amino acids. Germline lookup yields CDR1 DFQATT and CDR2 SNEGSKA (reference sequence). Deletions cut 2 bases from V and 3 bases from J, with 17 bases between. Here the CDR3 reads CSARRGPEGFNQPQHF. The DNA of the CDR3 is TGCAGTGCTAGACGAGGCCCTGAGGGATTCAATCAGCCCCAGCATTTT.

Only a few counts were recorded for this clonotype. The J gene is TRBJ1-2, the V gene TRBV5-1; a possible D gene is TRBD1 (5 bases). Trimming took off 4 bases at V and 6 bases at J, with 13 bases between the two ends. Germline lookup yields CDR1 SGHRS and CDR2 YFSETQ. The CDR3 covers 13 residues. CDR3 in amino acids: CASSPRDRDGYTF. The CDR3 DNA follows: TGCGCCAGCAGCCCCAGGGATAGGGATGGCTACACCTTC.

This clonotype showed up many times. The chain has TRBV4-2 and TRBJ2-3; D uncertain. This CDR3 has 11 residues. Germline assignment: CDR1 LGHNA and CDR2 YNFKEQ. The V and J ends lost 3 bases and 4 bases respectively, with 2 bases between them. CDR3 sequence reads: CASSHSDTQYF. CDR3 nucleotides: TGTGCCAGCAGCCACTCAGATACGCAGTATTTT.

CDR3 sequence reads: CASSSDMAKNIQYF. The DNA of the CDR3 is TGTGCCAGCAGCTCGGACATGGCCAAAAACATTCAGTACTTC. The rearrangement uses TRBV5-4 and TRBJ2-4; D is possibly TRBD1 (5 bases). This CDR3 is built from 14 residues. V was cut by 3 bases and J by 1 base, with 8 bases left in between. Per germline, CDR1 SGHNT and CDR2 YYREEE (reference sequence).

At least ten counts were recorded for this clonotype. The V and J genes are TRBV5-4 and TRBJ2-5; 11 bases match TRBD2. The CDR3 runs 16 residues. CDR1 and CDR2 (germline): SGHNT, YYREEE (reference sequence). After removal of 4 bases from V and 4 bases from J, the junction contained 9 bases not matched to a gene. Here the CDR3 DNA reads TGTGCCAGCAGCGCTGGGACTAGCGGATATCGAGAGACCCAGTACTTC. This encodes CASSAGTSGYRETQYF.